This T cell receptor (beta chain) was sequenced during a study of cytomegalovirus exposure and HLA in healthy donors. About the research overall: A later analysis reported the same platform for the roughly 120 validation repertoires and the roughly 650 first-cohort repertoires.

Comments on this clone: Its antigen is unknown.

The study, taken as a whole, reports: The finding came from a later analysis; first-cohort TCR clusters tended to co-occur in the approximately 120 validation repertoires. The listing of about 150 TCR beta chains classed them as cytomegalovirus-associated.

The data were produced by immunoSEQ multiplex PCR, yet TCRdb's version contains in-frame clones alone and is incomplete. The sample holds 150,000 to 250,000 clones, 70% to 85% seen once. The clonotype comes from a woman aged 25-40 years in good health and CMV-seropositive. What was sequenced was PBMCs.

The CDR3, as DNA: TGTGCCAGCAGCTTATCGGCGGACCCGAGGGTGCGTACCCACACTGAAGCTTTCTTT. Translation: CASSLSADPRVRTHTEAFF. This chain uses TRBV7-8 with TRBJ1-1; D unclear. This CDR3 region has 19 residues. Germline V gene sequence: CDR1 SGHVS, CDR2 FQNEAQ. Trimming removed 2 bases from V and 3 bases from J, with 25 bases in between.